The 22 T cell receptor beta chains below were found in one sample sequenced in a study of T cells in localized non-small cell lung cancer. Generated by immunoSEQ multiplex PCR, the TCRdb table keeps only in-frame clones and is missing some. Found here are about 47,000 clones, approximately 90% of them singletons; the top ten hold roughly 2.5%. The specimen comprised PBMCs, sampled before any cancer treatment. These receptor sequences come from a man between 40 and 70 years old with stage II lung adenocarcinoma.

This sequence joins TRBV4-1 and TRBJ1-5; maybe TRBD1 (5 bases). The CDR3 is 14 residues long. The germline V and J ends were trimmed by 3 bases and 7 bases, with 13 bases remaining between them. The germline V gene encodes CDR1 MGHRA and CDR2 YSYEKL. The CDR3 DNA is TGCGCCAGCAGCCAGGGCAGGGTGGGACAGCCCCAGCATTTT. As protein: CASSQGRVGQPQHF.

The V and J genes are TRBV19 and TRBJ1-1; maybe TRBD1 (5 bases). Germline assignment: CDR1 LNHDA and CDR2 SQIVND (reference sequence). The ends were cut back, 5 bases at V and 2 bases at J, with 15 bases in the middle. This CDR3 is built from 15 residues. As DNA, the CDR3 is TGTGCCAGTAGTTTCAAGGGACGAGGAAACACTGAAGCTTTCTTT. Protein: CASSFKGRGNTEAFF.

The CDR3 nucleotides read TGTGCCAGCAGCCCCGTCACAGGAAACTCTGGAAACACCATATATTTT. As protein: CASSPVTGNSGNTIYF. The V call is TRBV9, the J call TRBJ1-3, with a possible D match to TRBD1 (5 bases). Germline loops: CDR1 SGDLS, CDR2 YYNGEE. Trimming stripped 4 bases from V and 0 bases from J, with 14 bases between. The CDR3 extends over 16 amino acids.

The chain links TRBV2 to TRBJ2-2; no clear D gene. Germline-derived CDR1 and CDR2 are SNHLY and FYNNEI. The V end lost 4 bases, the J end lost 4 bases, and 13 bases lay between the germline ends. The CDR3 totals 15 residues. The CDR3 protein is CASSVVRQRTGELFF. DNA of the CDR3: TGTGCCAGCAGTGTGGTGAGACAACGCACCGGGGAGCTGTTTTTT.

The chain uses TRBV14 and TRBJ2-2, with D possibly TRBD1 on 6 matching bases. Trimming removed 0 bases at V and 1 base at J, with 12 bases between. The CDR3 is 17 amino acids. Germline V lookup: CDR1 SGHDN, CDR2 FVKESK. The CDR3 loop is CASSQDPSDRNTGELFF. CDR3 nucleotides: TGTGCCAGCAGCCAAGACCCCTCGGACAGGAACACCGGGGAGCTGTTTTTT.

The chain couples TRBV5-1 to TRBJ2-2; D call uncertain. The CDR3 is 14 amino acids. V was trimmed by 4 bases and J by 5 bases, leaving 12 bases between them. Germline values: CDR1 SGHRS, CDR2 YFSETQ. CDR3 bases: TGCGCCAGCAGCCGCTTGGTCGGAACCGGGGAGCTGTTTTTT. This translates into CASSRLVGTGELFF.

The chain joins TRBV27 to TRBJ1-2, with no clear D. The length of the CDR3 is 14 residues. Trimming removed 5 bases from V and 1 base from J, with 11 bases in between. CDR1 and CDR2 (germline): MNHEY, SMNVEV (reference sequence). CDR3 nucleotide sequence: TGTGCCAGCAGTCCCCGGACGGATAACTATGGCTACACCTTC. It encodes CASSPRTDNYGYTF.

The J gene is TRBJ1-6, the V gene TRBV9; D is ambiguous. The V end was cut by 4 bases, the J end by 6 bases, with 23 bases between. The CDR3 runs 18 residues. Germline CDR1 is SGDLS and CDR2 is YYNGEE. The CDR3 DNA follows: TGTGCCAGCAGCTCCTCGATCGACCACAACCCACCTAATTCACCCCTCCACTTT. It codes for CASSSSIDHNPPNSPLHF.

This chain connects TRBV9 to TRBJ2-1; 8 positions agree with TRBD2. V lost 6 bases to trimming and J lost 2 bases; unmatched junction nucleotides: 4. Germline V lookup: CDR1 SGDLS, CDR2 YYNGEE. The CDR3 has 14 amino acids. CDR3 residues: CASNTGGPYNEQFF. In DNA, the CDR3 is TGTGCCAGCAACACGGGGGGGCCCTACAATGAGCAGTTCTTC.

J is TRBJ1-1 and V is TRBV6-1, with 8 positions matching TRBD1. The germline gives CDR1 MNHNS, CDR2 SASEGT. The CDR3 contains 11 residues. V was pared by 10 bases and J by 8 bases, with 6 bases of the junction left unmatched. For the CDR3, the DNA is TGTGCCACCCTGAGGGACAGGGAAGCTTTCTTT. Protein product: CATLRDREAFF.

This chain connects TRBV5-5 to TRBJ1-5, with TRBD1 identical over 9 bases. Germline V gene data show CDR1 as SGHKS and CDR2 as YYEKEE (reference sequence). Unmatched junction bases numbered 11, after V lost 4 bases and J lost 3 bases. CDR3 size: 17 residues. CDR3 sequence: CASSLYPGQGPNQPQHF. The DNA of the CDR3 is TGTGCCAGCAGCCTGTACCCGGGACAGGGCCCCAATCAGCCCCAGCATTTT. Full variable domain (rest looked up from reference TRBV5-5 and TRBJ1-5): DAGVTQSPTHLIKTRGQQVTLRCSPISGHKSVSWYQQVLGQGPQFIFQYYEKEERGRGNFPDRFSARQFPNYSSELNVNALLLGDSALYLCASSLYPGQGPNQPQHFGDGTRLSIL.

The V call is TRBV10-2, the J call TRBJ2-3; possibly TRBD1 for D (6 bases). Germline V gene sequence: CDR1 WSHSY, CDR2 SAAADI. This CDR3 spans 17 amino acids. Trimming pared 3 bases from V and 2 bases from J, leaving 18 bases between. CDR3 sequence: CASSDFLWGRNTDTQYF. CDR3 nucleotide sequence: TGCGCCAGCAGTGACTTCCTGTGGGGGCGCAACACAGATACGCAGTATTTT.

The CDR3 sequence is CAISAAPLDTQYF. DNA for the CDR3: TGTGCCATCAGTGCAGCCCCATTAGATACGCAGTATTTT. The chain joins TRBV10-3 to TRBJ2-3; D unresolved. This CDR3 spans 13 amino acids. Germline V gene lookup returns CDR1 ENHRY and CDR2 SYGVKD. V gave up 4 bases and J gave up 5 bases, with 10 bases separating them.

This chain's CDR3 is CASRQGYEQYV. The CDR3 region has the DNA TGTGCCAGCCGACAGGGCTACGAGCAGTACGTC. This chain joins TRBV27 and TRBJ2-7; 7 nucleotides line up with TRBD1. This CDR3 has 11 residues. Losses at the gene ends were 8 bases for V and 3 bases for J; bases not matched to a gene: 1. The germline CDR1 and CDR2 sequences are MNHEY and SMNVEV (reference sequence).

The V call is TRBV7-2, the J call TRBJ2-6, with unresolved D. V lost 0 bases, J lost 0 bases, and 9 bases lay in between. The CDR3 is 17 amino acids. CDR1 is SGHTA, CDR2 FQGNSA, per germline. The DNA for the CDR3 is TGTGCCAGCAGCTTAGCGACCGCAGTCTCTGGGGCCAACGTCCTGACTTTC. Amino acid sequence: CASSLATAVSGANVLTF.

The J gene is TRBJ1-1, the V gene TRBV15; D not resolved. The CDR3 has 18 amino acids. Trimming stripped 1 base from V and 1 base from J, with 19 bases between. Germline V gene lookup returns CDR1 LNHNV and CDR2 YYDKDF (reference sequence). The CDR3 coding sequence is TGTGCCACCAGCAGAGGGGCCTGGGGAGTCCTGAGGAACACTGAAGCTTTCTTT. Encoded protein: CATSRGAWGVLRNTEAFF.

This clone has just one count. The chain links TRBV6-1 to TRBJ1-2; 7 nucleotides align to TRBD1. This CDR3 has 15 amino acids. V was pared by 8 bases and J by 3 bases, with 12 bases of the junction left unmatched. Germline V gives CDR1 MNHNS, CDR2 SASEGT. The CDR3 reads CASFQTGRIYYGYTF. CDR3 bases: TGTGCCAGCTTCCAGACAGGGCGAATATACTATGGCTACACCTTC.

The CDR3 DNA sequence: TGTGCCAGCAGCGTCTCTAGCACGAGCTCCTACAATGAGCAGTTCTTC. Translating gives CASSVSSTSSYNEQFF. The gene calls are TRBV7-3 and TRBJ2-1; maybe TRBD2 (5 bases). CDR3 size: 16 residues. Trimming removed 5 bases at V and 0 bases at J, with 14 bases between. Germline V gene data show CDR1 as SGHTA and CDR2 as FQGTGA.

This chain joins TRBV5-6 and TRBJ1-1, with D tentatively TRBD1 (6 bases). V lost 2 bases, J lost 4 bases, and 12 bases lay in between. Looked up from germline, CDR1 is SGHDT and CDR2 is YYEEEE. The CDR3 totals 14 residues. The CDR3 here is CASSLGRGGTEAFF. CDR3 nucleotides: TGTGCCAGCAGCTTAGGGAGGGGGGGCACTGAAGCTTTCTTT.

This chain uses TRBV5-5 with TRBJ2-3; 9 bases match TRBD2. J lost 4 bases, V lost 0 bases, and 6 bases had no gene match. In germline, CDR1 is SGHKS, CDR2 YYEKEE (reference sequence). The CDR3 has 16 amino acids. The CDR3 DNA reads as TGTGCCAGCAGCTTGGCCGGGGGACTAGCAGCAGATACGCAGTATTTT. It specifies CASSLAGGLAADTQYF. The variable domain in full, completed from reference TRBV5-5 and TRBJ2-3, reads DAGVTQSPTHLIKTRGQQVTLRCSPISGHKSVSWYQQVLGQGPQFIFQYYEKEERGRGNFPDRFSARQFPNYSSELNVNALLLGDSALYLCASSLAGGLAADTQYFGPGTRLTVL.

The chain employs TRBV6-4 and TRBJ2-4; D not certain. Trimming pared 11 bases from V and 0 bases from J, leaving 11 bases between. The V gene's germline CDR1 is MRHNA and CDR2 SNTAGT. The CDR3 length is 13 residues. CDR3 sequence: CAFPLVAKNIQYF. Here the CDR3 DNA reads TGTGCCTTCCCCCTTGTAGCCAAAAACATTCAGTACTTC.

V usage is TRBV4-1 and J usage is TRBJ1-2; D is unclear. V was pared by 0 bases and J by 7 bases, with 12 bases between. CDR1 is MGHRA and CDR2 is YSYEKL in the germline V gene. The CDR3 has 14 amino acids. The CDR3 nucleotides read TGCGCCAGCAGCCAAGATTGGGATTTGTCTGGCTACACCTTC. Its translation is CASSQDWDLSGYTF.